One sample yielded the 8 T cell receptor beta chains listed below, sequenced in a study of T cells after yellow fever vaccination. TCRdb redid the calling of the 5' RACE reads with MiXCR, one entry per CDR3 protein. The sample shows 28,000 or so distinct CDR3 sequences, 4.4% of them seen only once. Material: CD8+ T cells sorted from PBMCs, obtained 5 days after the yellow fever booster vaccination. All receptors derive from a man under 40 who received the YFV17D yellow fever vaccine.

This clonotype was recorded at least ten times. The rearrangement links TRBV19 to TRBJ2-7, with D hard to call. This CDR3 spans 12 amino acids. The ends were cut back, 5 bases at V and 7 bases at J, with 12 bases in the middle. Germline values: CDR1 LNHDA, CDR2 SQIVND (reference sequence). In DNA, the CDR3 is TGTGCCAGTAGTGACCTTCTGGAAGAGCAGTACTTC. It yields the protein CASSDLLEEQYF.

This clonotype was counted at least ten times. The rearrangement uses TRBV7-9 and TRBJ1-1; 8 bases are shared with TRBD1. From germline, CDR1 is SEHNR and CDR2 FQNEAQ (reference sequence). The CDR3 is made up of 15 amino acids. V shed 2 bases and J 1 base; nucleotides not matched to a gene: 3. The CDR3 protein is CASSLSQGANTEAFF. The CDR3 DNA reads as TGTGCCAGCAGCTTATCGCAGGGGGCGAACACTGAAGCTTTCTTT.

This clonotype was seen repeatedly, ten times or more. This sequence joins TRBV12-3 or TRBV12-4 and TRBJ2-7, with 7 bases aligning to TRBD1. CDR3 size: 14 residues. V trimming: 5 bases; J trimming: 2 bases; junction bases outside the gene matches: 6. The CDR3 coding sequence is TGTGCCAGCAGTCGACAGGGCACCCCCTACGAGCAGTACTTC. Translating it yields CASSRQGTPYEQYF.

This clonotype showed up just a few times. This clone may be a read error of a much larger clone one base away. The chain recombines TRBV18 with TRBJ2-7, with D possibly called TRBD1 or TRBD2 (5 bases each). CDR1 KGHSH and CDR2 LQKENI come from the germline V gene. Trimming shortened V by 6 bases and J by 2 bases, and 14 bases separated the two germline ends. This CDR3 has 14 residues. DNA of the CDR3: TGTGCCAGCTCCATAGGGGACGGGGCCTACGAGCAGTACTTC. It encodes CASSIGDGAYEQYF.

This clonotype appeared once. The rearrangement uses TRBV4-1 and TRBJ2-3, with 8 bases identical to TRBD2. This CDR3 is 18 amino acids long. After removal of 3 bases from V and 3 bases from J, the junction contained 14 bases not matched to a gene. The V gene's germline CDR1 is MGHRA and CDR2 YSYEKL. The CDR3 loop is CASSQVQPGLGETDTQYF. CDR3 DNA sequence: TGCGCCAGCAGCCAGGTCCAACCGGGACTAGGTGAAACAGATACGCAGTATTTT.

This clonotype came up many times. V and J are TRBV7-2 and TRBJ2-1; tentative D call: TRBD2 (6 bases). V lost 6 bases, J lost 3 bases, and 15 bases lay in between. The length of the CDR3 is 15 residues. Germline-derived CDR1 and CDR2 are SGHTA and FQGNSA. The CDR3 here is CASRTVAELYNEQFF. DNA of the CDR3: TGTGCCAGCAGAACAGTAGCGGAGCTCTACAATGAGCAGTTCTTC.

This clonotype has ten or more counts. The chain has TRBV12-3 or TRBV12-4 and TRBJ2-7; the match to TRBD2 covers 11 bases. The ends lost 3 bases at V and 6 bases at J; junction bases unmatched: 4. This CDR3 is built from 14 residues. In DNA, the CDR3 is TGTGCCAGCAGTTTCCTAGCGGGAGGTCTCGAGCAGTACTTC. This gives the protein CASSFLAGGLEQYF.

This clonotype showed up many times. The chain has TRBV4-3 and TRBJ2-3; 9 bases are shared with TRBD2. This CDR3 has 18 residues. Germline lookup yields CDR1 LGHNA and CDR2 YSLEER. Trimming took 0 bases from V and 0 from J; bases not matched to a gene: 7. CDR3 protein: CASSQDPYLAGSTDTQYF. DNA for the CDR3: TGCGCCAGCAGCCAAGATCCCTATCTAGCGGGGAGCACAGATACGCAGTATTTT.